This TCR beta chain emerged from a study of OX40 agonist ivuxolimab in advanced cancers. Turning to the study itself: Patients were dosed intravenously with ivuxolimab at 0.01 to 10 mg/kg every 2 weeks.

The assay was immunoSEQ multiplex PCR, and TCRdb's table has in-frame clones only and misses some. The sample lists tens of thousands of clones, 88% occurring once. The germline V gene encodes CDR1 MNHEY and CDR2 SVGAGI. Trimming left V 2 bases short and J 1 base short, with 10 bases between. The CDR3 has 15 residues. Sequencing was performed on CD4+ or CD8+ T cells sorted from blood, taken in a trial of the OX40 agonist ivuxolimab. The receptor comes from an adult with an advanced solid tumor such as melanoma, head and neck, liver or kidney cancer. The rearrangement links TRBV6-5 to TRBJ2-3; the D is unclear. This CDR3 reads CASSYSGVGTDTQYF. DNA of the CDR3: TGTGCCAGCAGTTACAGTGGGGTTGGCACAGATACGCAGTATTTT.